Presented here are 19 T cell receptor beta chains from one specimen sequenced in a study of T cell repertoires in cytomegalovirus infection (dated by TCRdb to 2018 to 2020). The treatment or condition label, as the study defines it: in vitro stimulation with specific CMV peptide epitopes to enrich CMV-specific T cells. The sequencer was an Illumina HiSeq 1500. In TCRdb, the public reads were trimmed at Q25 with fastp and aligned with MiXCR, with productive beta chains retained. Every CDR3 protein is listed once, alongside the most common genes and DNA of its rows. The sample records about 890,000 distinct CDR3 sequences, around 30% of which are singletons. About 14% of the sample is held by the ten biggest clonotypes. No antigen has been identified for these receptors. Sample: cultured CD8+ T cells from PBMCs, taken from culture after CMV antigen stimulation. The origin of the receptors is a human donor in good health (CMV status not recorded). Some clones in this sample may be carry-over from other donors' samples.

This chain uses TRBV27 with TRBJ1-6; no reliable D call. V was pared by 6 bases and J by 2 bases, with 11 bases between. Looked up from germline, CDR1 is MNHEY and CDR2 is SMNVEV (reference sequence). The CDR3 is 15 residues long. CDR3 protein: CASRVGFAYNSPLHF. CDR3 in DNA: TGTGCCAGCAGGGTGGGGTTCGCCTATAATTCACCCCTCCACTTT.

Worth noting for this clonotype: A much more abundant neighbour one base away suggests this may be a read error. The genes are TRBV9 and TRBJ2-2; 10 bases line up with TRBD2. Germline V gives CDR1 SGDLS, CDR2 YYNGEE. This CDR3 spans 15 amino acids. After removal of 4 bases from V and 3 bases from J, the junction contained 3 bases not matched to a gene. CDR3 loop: CASSFSGGHTGELFF. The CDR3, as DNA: TGTGCCAGCAGCTTTAGCGGGGGGCACACCGGGGAGCTGTTTTTT.

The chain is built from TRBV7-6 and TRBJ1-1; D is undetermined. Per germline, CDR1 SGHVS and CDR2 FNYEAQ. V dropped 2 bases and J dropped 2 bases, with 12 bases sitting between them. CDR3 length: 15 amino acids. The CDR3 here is CASSLFPDVNTEAFF. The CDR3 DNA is TGTGCCAGCAGCTTATTTCCGGACGTTAACACTGAAGCTTTCTTT.

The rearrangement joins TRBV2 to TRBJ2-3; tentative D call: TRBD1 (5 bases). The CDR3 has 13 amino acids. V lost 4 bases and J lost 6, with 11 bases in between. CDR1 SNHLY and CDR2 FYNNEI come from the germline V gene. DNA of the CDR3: TGTGCCAGCAGTGGGGGCAGGCGGGATACGCAGTATTTT. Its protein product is CASSGGRRDTQYF.

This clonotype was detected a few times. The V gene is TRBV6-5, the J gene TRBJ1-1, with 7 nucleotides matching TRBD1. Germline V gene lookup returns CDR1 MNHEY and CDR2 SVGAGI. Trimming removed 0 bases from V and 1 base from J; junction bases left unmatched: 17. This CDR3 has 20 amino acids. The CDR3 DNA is TGTGCCAGCAGTTACTCGAGGGCCGGACAGGTGCCCATCGCGAACACTGAAGCTTTCTTT. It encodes CASSYSRAGQVPIANTEAFF.

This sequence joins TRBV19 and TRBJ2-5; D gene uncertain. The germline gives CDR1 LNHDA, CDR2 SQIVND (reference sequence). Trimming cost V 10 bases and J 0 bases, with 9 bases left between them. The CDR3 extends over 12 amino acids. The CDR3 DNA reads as TGTGCCACCTCGGACGACCAAGAGACCCAGTACTTC. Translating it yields CATSDDQETQYF.

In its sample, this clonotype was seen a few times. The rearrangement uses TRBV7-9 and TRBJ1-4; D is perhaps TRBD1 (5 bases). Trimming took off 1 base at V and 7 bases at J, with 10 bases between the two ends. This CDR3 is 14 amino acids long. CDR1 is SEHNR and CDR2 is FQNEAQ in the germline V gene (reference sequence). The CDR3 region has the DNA TGTGCCAGCAGCTTAGAGGGGTGGATTGAAAAACTGTTTTTT. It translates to CASSLEGWIEKLFF.

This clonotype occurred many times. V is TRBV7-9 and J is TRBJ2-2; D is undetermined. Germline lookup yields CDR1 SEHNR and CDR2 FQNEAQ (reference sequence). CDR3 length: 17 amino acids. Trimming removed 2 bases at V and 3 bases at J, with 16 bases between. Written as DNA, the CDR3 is TGTGCCAGCAGCTTAAGCGAAGAAGTACTTTACACCGGGGAGCTGTTTTTT. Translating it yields CASSLSEEVLYTGELFF.

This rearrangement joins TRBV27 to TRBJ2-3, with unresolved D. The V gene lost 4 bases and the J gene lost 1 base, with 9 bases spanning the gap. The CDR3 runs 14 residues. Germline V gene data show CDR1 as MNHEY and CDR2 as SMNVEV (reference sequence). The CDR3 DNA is TGTGCCAGCAGTTCTCTTCAAGGCACAGATACGCAGTATTTT. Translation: CASSSLQGTDTQYF.

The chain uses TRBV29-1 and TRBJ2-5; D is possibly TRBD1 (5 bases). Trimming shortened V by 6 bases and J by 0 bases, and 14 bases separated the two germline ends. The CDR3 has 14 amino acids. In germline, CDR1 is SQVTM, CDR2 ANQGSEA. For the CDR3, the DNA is TGCAGCGTCCCAGGGTCAACGTACCAAGAGACCCAGTACTTC. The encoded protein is CSVPGSTYQETQYF.

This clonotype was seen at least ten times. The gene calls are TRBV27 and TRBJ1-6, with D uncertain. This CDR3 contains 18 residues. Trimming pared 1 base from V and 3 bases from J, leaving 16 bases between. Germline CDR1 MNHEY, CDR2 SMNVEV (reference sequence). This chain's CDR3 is CASSLYPGGGHYNSPLHF. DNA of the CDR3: TGTGCCAGCAGTTTATACCCGGGAGGAGGGCACTATAATTCACCCCTCCACTTT.

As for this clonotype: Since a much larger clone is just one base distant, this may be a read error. The CDR3 bases are TGTGCCAGCAGGCCCACTAGCGGGGGGATTTCATACAATGTGCAGTTCTTC. Translation gives CASRPTSGGISYNVQFF. The V and J genes are TRBV7-2 and TRBJ2-1; 12 positions agree with TRBD2. This CDR3 spans 17 amino acids. Germline V gene lookup returns CDR1 SGHTA and CDR2 FQGNSA. Drawing the rest from reference TRBV7-2 and TRBJ2-1, the complete variable domain is GAGVSQSPSNKVTEKGKDVELRCDPISGHTALYWYRQSLGQGLEFLIYFQGNSAPDKSGLPSDRFSAERTGGSVSTLTIQRTQQEDSAVYLCASRPTSGGISYNVQFFGPGTRLTVL.

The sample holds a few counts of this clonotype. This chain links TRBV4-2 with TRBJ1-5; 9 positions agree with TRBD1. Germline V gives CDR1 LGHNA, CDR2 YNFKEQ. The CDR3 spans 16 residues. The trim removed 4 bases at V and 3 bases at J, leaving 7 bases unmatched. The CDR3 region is CASSRRTGAVNQPQHF. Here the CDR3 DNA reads TGTGCCAGCAGCCGTCGGACAGGGGCGGTCAATCAGCCCCAGCATTTT.

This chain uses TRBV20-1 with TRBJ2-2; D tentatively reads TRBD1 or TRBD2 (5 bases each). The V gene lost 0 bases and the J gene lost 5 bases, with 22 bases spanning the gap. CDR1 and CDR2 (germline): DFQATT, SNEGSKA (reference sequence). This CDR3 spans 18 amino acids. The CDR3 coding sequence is TGCAGTGCTAGAGATCGCCCCAGGGTATGGGACCCGACCGGGGAGCTGTTTTTT. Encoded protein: CSARDRPRVWDPTGELFF.

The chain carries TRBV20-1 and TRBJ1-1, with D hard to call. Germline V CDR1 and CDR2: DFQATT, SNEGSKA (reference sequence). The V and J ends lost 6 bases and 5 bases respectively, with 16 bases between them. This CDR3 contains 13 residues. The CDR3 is CSAEDDLVTEAFF. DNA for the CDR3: TGCAGTGCAGAGGACGATTTGGTAACTGAAGCTTTCTTT.

The CDR3 region has the DNA TGTGCCAGCAGCTTACCGGGAAGGGGGAAAGAGACCCAGTACTTC. Its protein product is CASSLPGRGKETQYF. The chain links TRBV7-9 to TRBJ2-5; perhaps TRBD1 as D (6 bases). Germline values: CDR1 SEHNR, CDR2 FQNEAQ (reference sequence). The CDR3 loop spans 15 amino acids. Deletions cut 2 bases from V and 3 bases from J, with 13 bases between.

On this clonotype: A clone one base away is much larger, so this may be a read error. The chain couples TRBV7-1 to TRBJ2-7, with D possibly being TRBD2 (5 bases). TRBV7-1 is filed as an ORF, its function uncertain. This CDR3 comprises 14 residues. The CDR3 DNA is TGTGTCAGCAGCCCCACCGGGAATCTCAACGAGCAGTACTTC. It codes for CVSSPTGNLNEQYF.

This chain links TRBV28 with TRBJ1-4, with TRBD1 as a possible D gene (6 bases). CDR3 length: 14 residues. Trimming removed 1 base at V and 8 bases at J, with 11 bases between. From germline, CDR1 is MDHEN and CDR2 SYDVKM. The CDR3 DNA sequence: TGTGCCAGCAGTTTATACAGGGCGAGGGAAAAACTGTTTTTT. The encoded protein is CASSLYRAREKLFF. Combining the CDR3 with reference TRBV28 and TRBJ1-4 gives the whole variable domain DVKVTQSSRYLVKRTGEKVFLECVQDMDHENMFWYRQDPGLGLRLIYFSYDVKMKEKGDIPEGYSVSREKKERFSLILESASTNQTSMYLCASSLYRAREKLFFGSGTQLSVL.

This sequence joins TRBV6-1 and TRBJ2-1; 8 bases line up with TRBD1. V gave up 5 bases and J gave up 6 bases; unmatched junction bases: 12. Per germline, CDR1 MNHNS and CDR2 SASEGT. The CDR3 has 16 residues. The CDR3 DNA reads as TGTGCCAGCAGTTCCCGACAGGGGCATTTGTCCAATGAGCAGTTCTTC. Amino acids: CASSSRQGHLSNEQFF.